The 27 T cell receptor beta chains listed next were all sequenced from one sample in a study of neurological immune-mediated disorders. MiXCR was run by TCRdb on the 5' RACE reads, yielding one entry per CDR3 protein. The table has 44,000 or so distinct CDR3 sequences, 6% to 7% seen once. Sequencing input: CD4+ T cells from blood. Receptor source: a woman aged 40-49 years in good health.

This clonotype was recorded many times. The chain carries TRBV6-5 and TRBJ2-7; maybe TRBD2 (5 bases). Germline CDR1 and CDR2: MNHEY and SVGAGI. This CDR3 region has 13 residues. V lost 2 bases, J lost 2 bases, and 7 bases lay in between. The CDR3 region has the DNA TGTGCCAGCAGTTACACGGGGACCTACGAGCAGTACTTC. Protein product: CASSYTGTYEQYF.

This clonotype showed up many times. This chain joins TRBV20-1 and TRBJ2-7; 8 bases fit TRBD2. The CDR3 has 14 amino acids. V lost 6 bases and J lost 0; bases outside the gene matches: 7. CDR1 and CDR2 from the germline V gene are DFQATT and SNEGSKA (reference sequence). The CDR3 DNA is TGCAGTGCGCTATTAGCGGGATCCTCCTACGAGCAGTACTTC. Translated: CSALLAGSSYEQYF.

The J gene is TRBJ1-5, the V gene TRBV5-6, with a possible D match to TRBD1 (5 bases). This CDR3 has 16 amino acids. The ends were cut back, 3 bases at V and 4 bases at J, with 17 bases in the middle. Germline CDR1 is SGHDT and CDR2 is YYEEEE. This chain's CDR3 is CASSWVGLPNNQPQHF. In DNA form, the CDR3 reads TGTGCCAGCAGCTGGGTGGGGCTACCGAATAATCAGCCCCAGCATTTT.

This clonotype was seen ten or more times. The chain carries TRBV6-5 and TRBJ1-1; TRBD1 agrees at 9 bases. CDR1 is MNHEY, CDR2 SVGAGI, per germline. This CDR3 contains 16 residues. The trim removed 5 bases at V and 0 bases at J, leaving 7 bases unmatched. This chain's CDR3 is CASSPGDRVMNTEAFF. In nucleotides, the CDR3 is TGTGCCAGCAGTCCCGGGGACAGGGTCATGAACACTGAAGCTTTCTTT.

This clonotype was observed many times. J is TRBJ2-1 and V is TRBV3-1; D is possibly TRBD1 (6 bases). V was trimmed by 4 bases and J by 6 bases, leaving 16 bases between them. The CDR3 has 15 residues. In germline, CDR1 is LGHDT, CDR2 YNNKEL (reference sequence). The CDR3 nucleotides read TGTGCCAGCAGCCTAAAAACAGGGCTCGGCAATGAGCAGTTCTTC. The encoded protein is CASSLKTGLGNEQFF.

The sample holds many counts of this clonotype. DNA for the CDR3: TGTGCCAGCAGCTTTCAAGATGAGCAGTTCTTC. It translates to CASSFQDEQFF. This chain connects TRBV7-2 to TRBJ2-1; D call uncertain. The CDR3 runs to 11 residues. Germline CDR1 SGHTA, CDR2 FQGNSA. V was shortened by 3 bases and J by 8 bases, with 5 bases between the two germline ends.

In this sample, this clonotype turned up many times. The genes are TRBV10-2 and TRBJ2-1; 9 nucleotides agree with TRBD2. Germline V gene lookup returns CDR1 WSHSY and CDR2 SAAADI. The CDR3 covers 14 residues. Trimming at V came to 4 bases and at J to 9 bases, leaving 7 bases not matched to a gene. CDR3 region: CASSAFAGGTEQFF. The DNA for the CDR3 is TGCGCCAGCAGTGCGTTTGCGGGAGGGACTGAGCAGTTCTTC.

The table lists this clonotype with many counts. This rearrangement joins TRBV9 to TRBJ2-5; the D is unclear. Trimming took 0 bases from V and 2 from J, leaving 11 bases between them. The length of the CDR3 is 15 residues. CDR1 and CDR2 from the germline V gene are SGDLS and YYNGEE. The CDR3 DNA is TGTGCCAGCAGCGTAGGGATCGGGCAGCAAGAGACCCAGTACTTC. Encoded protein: CASSVGIGQQETQYF.

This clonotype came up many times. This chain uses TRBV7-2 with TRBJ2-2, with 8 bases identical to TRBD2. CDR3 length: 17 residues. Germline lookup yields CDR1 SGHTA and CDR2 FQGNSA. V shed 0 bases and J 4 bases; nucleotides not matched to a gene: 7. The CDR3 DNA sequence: TGTGCCAGCAGCTTAGCGGGGCGGGAGGCCGGCACCGGGGAGCTGTTTTTT. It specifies CASSLAGREAGTGELFF.

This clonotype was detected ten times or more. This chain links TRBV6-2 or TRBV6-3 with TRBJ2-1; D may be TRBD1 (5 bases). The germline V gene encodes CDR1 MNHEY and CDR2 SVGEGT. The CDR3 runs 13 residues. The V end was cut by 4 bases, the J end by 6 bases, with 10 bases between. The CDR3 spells CASSFQGTNEQFF. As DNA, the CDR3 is TGTGCCAGCAGTTTCCAGGGTACCAATGAGCAGTTCTTC.

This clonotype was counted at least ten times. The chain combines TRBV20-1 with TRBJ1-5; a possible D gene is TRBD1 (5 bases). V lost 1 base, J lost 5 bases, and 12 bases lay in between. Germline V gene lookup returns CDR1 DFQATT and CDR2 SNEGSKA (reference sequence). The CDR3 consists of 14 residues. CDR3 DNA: TGCAGTGCTAGAGGGGGGGGAGGGGATCAGCCCCAGCATTTT. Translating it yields CSARGGGGDQPQHF.

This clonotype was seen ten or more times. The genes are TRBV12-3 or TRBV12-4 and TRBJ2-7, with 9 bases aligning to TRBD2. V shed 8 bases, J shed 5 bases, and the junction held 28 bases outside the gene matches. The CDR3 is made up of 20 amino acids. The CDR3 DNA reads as TGTGCCAGCGCCTCCCGCGGTCTTCGCGGATTGGCGGGAGGGCCGAACGAGCAGTACTTC. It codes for CASASRGLRGLAGGPNEQYF.

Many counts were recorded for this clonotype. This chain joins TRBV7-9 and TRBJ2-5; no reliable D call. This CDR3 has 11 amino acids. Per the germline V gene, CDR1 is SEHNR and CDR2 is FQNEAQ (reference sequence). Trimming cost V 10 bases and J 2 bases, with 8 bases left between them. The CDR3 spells CATTDQETQYF. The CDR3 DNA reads TGTGCCACCACGGATCAAGAGACCCAGTACTTC.

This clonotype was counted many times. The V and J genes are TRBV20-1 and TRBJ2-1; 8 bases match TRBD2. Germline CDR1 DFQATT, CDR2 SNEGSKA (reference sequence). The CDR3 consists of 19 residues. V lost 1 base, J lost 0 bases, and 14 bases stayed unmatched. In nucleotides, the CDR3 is TGCAGTGCTAGAGTAGGGCGGGAGGCCAATTATAGCTCCTACAATGAGCAGTTCTTC. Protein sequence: CSARVGREANYSSYNEQFF.

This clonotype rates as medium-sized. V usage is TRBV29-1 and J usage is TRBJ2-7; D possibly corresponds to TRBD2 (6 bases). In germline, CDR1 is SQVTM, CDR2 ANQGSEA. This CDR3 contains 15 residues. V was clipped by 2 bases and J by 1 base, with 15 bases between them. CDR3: CSVEIPGRFSYEQYF. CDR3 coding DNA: TGCAGCGTTGAAATTCCAGGGAGGTTTTCCTACGAGCAGTACTTC.

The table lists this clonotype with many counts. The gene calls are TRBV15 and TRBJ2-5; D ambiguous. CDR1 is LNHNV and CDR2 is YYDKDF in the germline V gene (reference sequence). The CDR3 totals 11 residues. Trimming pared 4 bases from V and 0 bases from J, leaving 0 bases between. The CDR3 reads CATSNQETQYF. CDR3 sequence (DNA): TGTGCCACCAGCAACCAAGAGACCCAGTACTTC.

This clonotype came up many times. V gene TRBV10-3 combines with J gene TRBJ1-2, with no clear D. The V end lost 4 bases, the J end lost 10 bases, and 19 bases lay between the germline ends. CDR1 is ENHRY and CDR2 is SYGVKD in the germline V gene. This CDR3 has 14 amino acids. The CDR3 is CAISGVGEGVDYTF. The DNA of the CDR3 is TGTGCCATCAGTGGAGTCGGGGAGGGAGTCGACTACACCTTC.

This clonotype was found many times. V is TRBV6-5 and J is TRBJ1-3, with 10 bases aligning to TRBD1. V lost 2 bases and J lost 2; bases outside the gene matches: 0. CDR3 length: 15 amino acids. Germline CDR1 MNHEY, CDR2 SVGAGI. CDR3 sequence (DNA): TGTGCCAGCAGTTACGACAGGGGGCCTGGAAACACCATATATTTT. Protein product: CASSYDRGPGNTIYF.

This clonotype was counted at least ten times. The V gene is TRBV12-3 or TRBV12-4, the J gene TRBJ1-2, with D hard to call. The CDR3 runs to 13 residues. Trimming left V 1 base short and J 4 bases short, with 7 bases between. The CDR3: CASSLELGYGYTF. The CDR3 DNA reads TGTGCCAGCAGTTTAGAGCTTGGCTATGGCTACACCTTC.

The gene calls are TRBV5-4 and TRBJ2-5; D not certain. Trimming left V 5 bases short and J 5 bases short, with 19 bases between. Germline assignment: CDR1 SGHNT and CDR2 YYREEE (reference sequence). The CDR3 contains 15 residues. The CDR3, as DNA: TGTGCCAGCAGATTAAGCGCGTCCGAATTGGAGACCCAGTACTTC. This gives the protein CASRLSASELETQYF. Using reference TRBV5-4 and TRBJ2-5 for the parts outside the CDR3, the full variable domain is ETGVTQSPTHLIKTRGQQVTLRCSSQSGHNTVSWYQQALGQGPQFIFQYYREEENGRGNFPPRFSGLQFPNYSSELNVNALELDDSALYLCASRLSASELETQYFGPGTRLLVL.

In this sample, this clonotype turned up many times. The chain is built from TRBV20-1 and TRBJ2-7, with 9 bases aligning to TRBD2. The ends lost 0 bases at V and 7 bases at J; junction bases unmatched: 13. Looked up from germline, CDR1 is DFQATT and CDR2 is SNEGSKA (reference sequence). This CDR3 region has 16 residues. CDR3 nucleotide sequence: TGCAGTGCTAGAGACATGTCGGCGGGAGGGCCTCGGGAGCAGTACTTC. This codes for CSARDMSAGGPREQYF.

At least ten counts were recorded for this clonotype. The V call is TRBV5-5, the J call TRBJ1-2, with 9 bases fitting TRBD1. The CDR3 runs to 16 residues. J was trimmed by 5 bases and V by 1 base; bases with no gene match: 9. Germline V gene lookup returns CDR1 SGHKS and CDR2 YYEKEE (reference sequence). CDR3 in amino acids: CASSLPGQGLLYGYTF. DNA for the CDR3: TGTGCCAGCAGCTTGCCCGGACAGGGGCTGCTTTATGGCTACACCTTC.

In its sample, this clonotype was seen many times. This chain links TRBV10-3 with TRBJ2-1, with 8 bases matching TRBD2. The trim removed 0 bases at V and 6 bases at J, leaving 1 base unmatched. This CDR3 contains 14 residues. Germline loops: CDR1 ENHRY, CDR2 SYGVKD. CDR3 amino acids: CAISESTSVNEQFF. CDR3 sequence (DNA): TGTGCCATCAGTGAGTCGACTAGCGTCAATGAGCAGTTCTTC.

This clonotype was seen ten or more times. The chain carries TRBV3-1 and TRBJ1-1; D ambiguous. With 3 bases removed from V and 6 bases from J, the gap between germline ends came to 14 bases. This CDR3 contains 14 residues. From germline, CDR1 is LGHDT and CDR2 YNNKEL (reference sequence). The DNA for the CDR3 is TGTGCCAGCAGCCAGAGGGTGCGAATCGCTGAAGCTTTCTTT. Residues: CASSQRVRIAEAFF.

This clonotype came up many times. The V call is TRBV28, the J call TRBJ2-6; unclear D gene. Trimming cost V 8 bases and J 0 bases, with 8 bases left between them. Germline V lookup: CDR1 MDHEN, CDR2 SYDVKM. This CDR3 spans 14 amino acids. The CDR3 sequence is CASLSYSGANVLTF. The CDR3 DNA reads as TGTGCCAGCCTTAGCTACTCTGGGGCCAACGTCCTGACTTTC.

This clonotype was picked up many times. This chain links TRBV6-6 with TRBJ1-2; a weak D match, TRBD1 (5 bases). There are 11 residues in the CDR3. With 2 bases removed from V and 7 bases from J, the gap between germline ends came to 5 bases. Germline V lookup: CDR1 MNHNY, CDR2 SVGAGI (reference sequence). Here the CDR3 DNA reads TGTGCCAGCAGTTACGACAGTGGCTACACCTTC. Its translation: CASSYDSGYTF.

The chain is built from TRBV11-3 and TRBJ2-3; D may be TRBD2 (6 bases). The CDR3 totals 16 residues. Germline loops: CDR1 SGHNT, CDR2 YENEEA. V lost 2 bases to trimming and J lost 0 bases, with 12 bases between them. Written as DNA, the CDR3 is TGTGCCAGCAGCTTAAATGCGGCGGGAAGCACAGATACGCAGTATTTT. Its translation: CASSLNAAGSTDTQYF.